A selection of T cell receptor beta chains follows, all from one sample in a study of patients and donors after allogeneic stem cell transplantation. From the RT-PCR reads, TCRdb called clonotypes with MiXCR, one entry per CDR3 protein. The table includes about a million distinct CDR3 sequences, 18% detected once. Material for sequencing was blood, either unsorted or a sorted T cell fraction (not recorded which). The source of these receptors is a human donor who was either an allogeneic HSCT recipient or a stem cell or donor lymphocyte infusion donor (not recorded which). It is not recorded whose cells these are; they may come from a transplant donor. The CDR3 runs from the conserved cysteine through the conserved F or W. Each record gives: J gene, V gene, D gene, clone size, CDR3 DNA, CDR3 protein. A D gene is named only where the DNA matches it firmly. Clone size is stated in some rows and not others, as once, few, many or a class when expanded.

J: TRBJ1-1; V: TRBV12-3/TRBV12-4; D: TRBD1; size: few; DNA: TGTGCCAGCAGTGGGACAGGGTTCACTGAAGCTTTCTTT; CDR3: CASSGTGFTEAFF
J: TRBJ2-2; V: TRBV24-1; D: .; size: many; DNA: TGTGCCACCTGTGATAGGGCACAGTCGAACACCGGGGAGCTGTTTTTT; CDR3: CATCDRAQSNTGELFF
J: TRBJ2-7; V: TRBV4-3; D: .; size: .; DNA: TGCGCCAGCAGCGAAGAGGGACGCCCTGATGAGCAGTACTTC; CDR3: CASSEEGRPDEQYF
J: TRBJ2-1; V: TRBV9; D: .; size: few; DNA: TGTGCCAGCATCCTCCCCCAAGTCAGGGTTACGGGCTCCTACAATGAGCAGTTCTTC; CDR3: CASILPQVRVTGSYNEQFF
J: TRBJ2-2; V: TRBV12-3/TRBV12-4; D: TRBD2; size: many; DNA: TGTGCCAGCAGTTTGATGGGACTAGCGGGACCGAACACCGGGGAGCTGTTTTTT; CDR3: CASSLMGLAGPNTGELFF
J: TRBJ2-2; V: TRBV9; D: TRBD2; size: few; DNA: TGTGCCAGCAGCGTGATAGCGGGAGGTCTCGGGGAGCTGTTTTTT; CDR3: CASSVIAGGLGELFF
J: TRBJ2-3; V: TRBV12-3/TRBV12-4; D: .; size: .; DNA: TGTGCCAGCAGTTTTGGGGAGGTCCAGACCTTATCACCGAGAGATACGCAGTATTTT; CDR3: CASSFGEVQTLSPRDTQYF
J: TRBJ2-7; V: TRBV20-1; D: TRBD2; size: .; DNA: TGCAGTGCTAGTGGAGGACACGTAGCGGGGGCATACGAGCAGTACTTC; CDR3: CSASGGHVAGAYEQYF
J: TRBJ1-1; V: TRBV5-1; D: TRBD1; size: many; DNA: TGCGCCAGCAGCCCGCGAGGGACAGGGGGTTTTATCACTGAAGCTTTCTTT; CDR3: CASSPRGTGGFITEAFF
J: TRBJ2-7; V: TRBV12-3/TRBV12-4; D: TRBD2; size: .; DNA: TGTGCCTCAGGCGGGGGGATAGACGAGCAGTACTTC; CDR3: CASGGGIDEQYF
J: TRBJ2-3; V: TRBV5-1; D: TRBD1; size: few; DNA: TGCGCCAGCAGCCAGGGGGACAGGACGCTCGGAGATACGCAGTATTTT; CDR3: CASSQGDRTLGDTQYF
J: TRBJ2-7; V: TRBV7-2; D: TRBD2; size: .; DNA: TGTGCCAGCAGCTTAAGGGGGACTAGCGGCTACGAGCAGTACTTC; CDR3: CASSLRGTSGYEQYF
J: TRBJ2-7; V: TRBV12-3/TRBV12-4; D: TRBD1; size: few; DNA: TGTGCCAGCAGTTTAGAGGGGGCAGTTCTCCCCTACGAGCAGTACTTC; CDR3: CASSLEGAVLPYEQYF
J: TRBJ2-5; V: TRBV29-1; D: TRBD1; size: .; DNA: TGCAGCGTGGACAGGGCTCAGGGGGCCCAGTACTTC; CDR3: CSVDRAQGAQYF
J: TRBJ1-2; V: TRBV29-1; D: .; size: few; DNA: TGCAGCGTTGTGGGGGAGACCTATGGCTACACCTTC; CDR3: CSVVGETYGYTF
J: TRBJ2-7; V: TRBV20-1; D: .; size: .; DNA: TGCAGTGCTAGAAGGACAAGGAGCTCCTACGAGCAGTACTTC; CDR3: CSARRTRSSYEQYF
J: TRBJ2-1; V: TRBV7-9; D: .; size: .; DNA: TGTGCCAGCAGCTTACCGCGATCCCGGGGAAGGGGAGGTGAGCAGTTCTTC; CDR3: CASSLPRSRGRGGEQFF
J: TRBJ1-1; V: TRBV12-3/TRBV12-4; D: .; size: few; DNA: TGTGCCAGCACCTCGGGGATATATTCGGGGACTGAAGCTTTCTTT; CDR3: CASTSGIYSGTEAFF
J: TRBJ1-6; V: TRBV25-1; D: .; size: few; DNA: TGTGCCAGCAGTGCGGACATTGAGATTAATTCACCCCTCCACTTT; CDR3: CASSADIEINSPLHF
J: TRBJ2-1; V: TRBV12-3/TRBV12-4; D: .; size: many; DNA: TGTGCCAGCAGTCCGACTGGCAGCTCCTACAATGAGCAGTTCTTC; CDR3: CASSPTGSSYNEQFF
J: TRBJ2-1; V: TRBV20-1; D: .; size: few; DNA: TGCAGTGCTAGTTCGGGGTCGGATGAGCAGTTCTTC; CDR3: CSASSGSDEQFF
J: TRBJ2-1; V: TRBV5-1; D: TRBD2; size: few; DNA: TGCGCCAGCAGCAACAGGACTAGCCGCTCCTACAATGAGCAGTTCTTC; CDR3: CASSNRTSRSYNEQFF
J: TRBJ1-5; V: TRBV5-1; D: .; size: once; DNA: TGCGCCAGCAGTTTGTTGACGGACAGAGATCAGCCCCAGCATTTT; CDR3: CASSLLTDRDQPQHF
J: TRBJ2-7; V: TRBV12-3/TRBV12-4; D: .; size: .; DNA: TGTGCCAGCAGCCATCTGCAACTAATGAACGAGCAGTACTTC; CDR3: CASSHLQLMNEQYF
J: TRBJ2-7; V: TRBV20-1; D: .; size: .; DNA: TGCAGTGCTAGGCCCGGGTATGCCGACGAGCAGTACTTC; CDR3: CSARPGYADEQYF
J: TRBJ1-3; V: TRBV29-1; D: .; size: many; DNA: TGCAGCGTTGTAGAGGGAAACTCTGGAAACACCATATATTTT; CDR3: CSVVEGNSGNTIYF
J: TRBJ2-1; V: TRBV24-1; D: .; size: many; DNA: TGTGCCACCAGTGACTCCAACCACAATGAGCAGTTCTTC; CDR3: CATSDSNHNEQFF
J: TRBJ2-2; V: TRBV30; D: TRBD2; size: .; DNA: TGTGCCTGGAGTGCACTGGGACTAGCGTCCGGGGAGCTGTTTTTT; CDR3: CAWSALGLASGELFF
J: TRBJ1-2; V: TRBV6-2/TRBV6-3; D: .; size: few; DNA: TGTGCCAGCAGTTACCCACAGAATGGCTACACCTTC; CDR3: CASSYPQNGYTF
J: TRBJ2-3; V: TRBV19; D: TRBD1; size: .; DNA: TGTGCCAGTAGTGTCCGGGACAGAATCACAGATACGCAGTATTTT; CDR3: CASSVRDRITDTQYF
J: TRBJ1-1; V: TRBV7-2; D: .; size: .; DNA: TGTGCCAGCAGCTTAGTAGGGAAGGGTGAAGCTTTCTTT; CDR3: CASSLVGKGEAFF
J: TRBJ2-3; V: TRBV24-1; D: TRBD2; size: .; DNA: TGTGCCACCAGTGACTACGGGACTAGCGGGAGGAATACGCAGTATTTT; CDR3: CATSDYGTSGRNTQYF
J: TRBJ2-1; V: TRBV29-1; D: TRBD1; size: .; DNA: TGCAGCGTCCTGACAGGGCAGGTATACGATGAGCAGTTCTTC; CDR3: CSVLTGQVYDEQFF
J: TRBJ2-7; V: TRBV27; D: .; size: .; DNA: TGTGCCAGCAGTTTAGAATTCCAGGGGAGGGACGAGCAGTACTTC; CDR3: CASSLEFQGRDEQYF
J: TRBJ1-1; V: TRBV6-5; D: .; size: many; DNA: TGTGCCAGCAGTTATGGGGTCGGCACTGAAGCTTTCTTT; CDR3: CASSYGVGTEAFF
J: TRBJ2-5; V: TRBV7-9; D: .; size: few; DNA: TGTGCCAGCAGCTTACTTGCTAGTTGGAATGAGACCCAGTACTTC; CDR3: CASSLLASWNETQYF
J: TRBJ2-5; V: TRBV7-9; D: TRBD2; size: .; DNA: TGTGCCAGCAGCCTAGGCGAGCGGGAGAGCCAAGAGACCCAGTACTTC; CDR3: CASSLGERESQETQYF
J: TRBJ1-1; V: TRBV3-1; D: .; size: once; DNA: TGTGCCAGCAGCCAAGACAAGGGGATTAGAGCTTTCTTT; CDR3: CASSQDKGIRAFF
J: TRBJ1-1; V: TRBV6-5; D: .; size: few; DNA: TGTGCCAGCAGTTACTCGGTTCGATTGAACACTGAAGCTTTCTTT; CDR3: CASSYSVRLNTEAFF
J: TRBJ1-1; V: TRBV5-5; D: .; size: .; DNA: TGTGCCAGCAGCTTCCGTGGTCGGCACCAGGACACTGAAGCTTTCTTT; CDR3: CASSFRGRHQDTEAFF
J: TRBJ2-2; V: TRBV5-1; D: TRBD2; size: many; DNA: TGCGCCAGCAGCAGCGGACTAGCGGGAGGGGACACCGGGGAGCTGTTTTTT; CDR3: CASSSGLAGGDTGELFF
J: TRBJ2-7; V: TRBV2; D: TRBD1; size: few; DNA: TGTGCCAGCAGCCGAAGCGGGACAGGGTATAACGAGCAGTACTTC; CDR3: CASSRSGTGYNEQYF
J: TRBJ2-2; V: TRBV12-3/TRBV12-4; D: .; size: few; DNA: TGTGCCAGCAGTTTAAGGGCTGGCGGGGAGCTGTTTTTT; CDR3: CASSLRAGGELFF
J: TRBJ1-1; V: TRBV5-1; D: .; size: .; DNA: TGCGCCAGCAGCTTGGAAGGGGCGATCACTGAAGCTTTCTTT; CDR3: CASSLEGAITEAFF
J: TRBJ1-1; V: TRBV5-6; D: .; size: .; DNA: TGTGCCAGCAGCACGGGAATCAGTGAAGCTTTCTTT; CDR3: CASSTGISEAFF
J: TRBJ2-5; V: TRBV6-5; D: .; size: .; DNA: TGTGCCAGCAGTTCCCCCGTCTTGGATCGTGAGACCCAGTACTTC; CDR3: CASSSPVLDRETQYF
J: TRBJ2-7; V: TRBV6-5; D: .; size: few; DNA: TGTGCCAGCAGGAAAGGAACTAACGAGCAGTACTTC; CDR3: CASRKGTNEQYF
J: TRBJ2-4; V: TRBV7-6; D: TRBD1; size: few; DNA: TGTGCCAGCAGCTTAGGACAGGGCCCCGGGGACATTCAGTACTTC; CDR3: CASSLGQGPGDIQYF
J: TRBJ1-1; V: TRBV7-9; D: .; size: many; DNA: TGTGCCAGCAGCGAGGGCTTTGAAGCTTTCTTT; CDR3: CASSEGFEAFF
J: TRBJ2-2; V: TRBV9; D: .; size: .; DNA: TGTGCCAGCAGCGTAGGCCGTACAGCGGAGACCGGGGAGCTGTTTTTT; CDR3: CASSVGRTAETGELFF
J: TRBJ2-1; V: TRBV20-1; D: .; size: few; DNA: TGCAGTGCTGGAGCCGGCCGCGAATCCCGGTCTGAGCAGTTCTTC; CDR3: CSAGAGRESRSEQFF
J: TRBJ2-3; V: TRBV1; D: .; size: few; DNA: TGCACCAGCAGCCAAGACGGGGAGAACGCAGATACGCAGTATTTT; CDR3: CTSSQDGENADTQYF
J: TRBJ2-6; V: TRBV24-1; D: .; size: few; DNA: TGTGCCACCAGTGATCTACCCAACACAGGGGCCAACGTCCTGACTTTC; CDR3: CATSDLPNTGANVLTF
J: TRBJ1-1; V: TRBV12-3/TRBV12-4; D: .; size: .; DNA: TGTGCCAGCAGTCCCCGGGGGACCGGGTTCTCCTTT; CDR3: CASSPRGTGFSF
J: TRBJ1-5; V: TRBV7-2; D: .; size: .; DNA: TGTGCCAGCAGCTTAGCCCTGGACACGCTGGCCTATAGCAATCAGCCCCAGCATTTT; CDR3: CASSLALDTLAYSNQPQHF